Shown below are 21 T cell receptor beta chains from a single sample sequenced in a study of memory CD4+ T cells and cytomegalovirus serostatus. Sequencing was performed with immunoSEQ multiplex PCR; in TCRdb, only in-frame clones are kept and a portion is missing. The profile shows about 53,000 clones, 60% to 80% of them singletons. The sort gate was single viable CD3+CD4+CD8-CD45RO+ cells for memory CD4+ T cells. The sequencing sample was made of memory CD4+ T cells from blood. These receptors all stem from an adult in good health and CMV-seronegative.

In this sample, this clone is medium-sized. The chain links TRBV2 to TRBJ2-6; D might be TRBD1 (5 bases). Trimming pared 2 bases from V and 0 bases from J, leaving 11 bases between. The CDR3 is 17 amino acids. Germline CDR1 is SNHLY and CDR2 is FYNNEI. The CDR3 bases are TGTGCCAGCAGTGAAAGGGGCGGCTACTCTGGGGCCAACGTCCTGACTTTC. Protein product: CASSERGGYSGANVLTF.

This clone was detected a few times. The V call is TRBV2, the J call TRBJ1-1, with a possible D match to TRBD1 (5 bases). The CDR3 covers 14 residues. Trimming cost V 6 bases and J 0 bases, with 11 bases left between them. The germline V gene encodes CDR1 SNHLY and CDR2 FYNNEI. This CDR3 reads CASSSGHLNTEAFF. The DNA of the CDR3 is TGTGCCAGCAGCTCTGGACACCTGAACACTGAAGCTTTCTTT.

The genes are TRBV2 and TRBJ1-4; D might be TRBD1 (5 bases). This CDR3 is built from 14 residues. Germline CDR1 reads SNHLY; CDR2 reads FYNNEI. V was clipped by 6 bases and J by 2 bases, with 10 bases between them. CDR3 in DNA: TGTGCCAGCAGCCAGTACAGGACTAATGAAAAACTGTTTTTT. This gives the protein CASSQYRTNEKLFF. Filled out from reference TRBV2 and TRBJ1-4, the complete variable domain reads EPEVTQTPSHQVTQMGQEVILRCVPISNHLYFYWYRQILGQKVEFLVSFYNNEISEKSEIFDDQFSVERPDGSNFTLKIRSTKLEDSAMYFCASSQYRTNEKLFFGSGTQLSVL.

The chain joins TRBV6-5 to TRBJ1-2, with a weak D call TRBD1 (5 bases). Per germline, CDR1 MNHEY and CDR2 SVGAGI. This CDR3 is built from 13 residues. With 5 bases removed from V and 1 base from J, the gap between germline ends came to 8 bases. DNA for the CDR3: TGTGCCAGCAGTGGGACGATTAACTATGGCTACACCTTC. This translates into CASSGTINYGYTF.

The chain couples TRBV19 to TRBJ1-5; TRBD1 is a possible D gene (5 bases). CDR3 size: 18 residues. In germline, CDR1 is LNHDA, CDR2 SQIVND (reference sequence). V was shortened by 3 bases and J by 0 bases, with 18 bases between the two germline ends. CDR3 bases: TGTGCCAGTAGTATCAGGGTCCCAAAGGCGGATAGCAATCAGCCCCAGCATTTT. Translated, it gives CASSIRVPKADSNQPQHF.

V usage is TRBV23-1 and J usage is TRBJ1-2; D remains unclear. TRBV23-1 is annotated as an ORF whose role is uncertain. The CDR3 contains 15 residues. Trimming took off 1 base at V and 4 bases at J, with 13 bases between the two ends. CDR3 coding DNA: TGCGCCAGCAGTCAATTTGGGGTTGTTGGCTATGGCTACACCTTC. Protein: CASSQFGVVGYGYTF.

The CDR3 here is CASSPTTPGEAFF. For the CDR3, the DNA is TGTGCCAGCAGCCCAACCACCCCCGGCGAAGCTTTCTTT. The chain has TRBV9 and TRBJ1-1; no clear D gene. Germline V gives CDR1 SGDLS, CDR2 YYNGEE. CDR3 length: 13 amino acids. The V end was cut by 4 bases, the J end by 8 bases, with 15 bases between. The whole variable domain, remainder taken from reference TRBV9 and TRBJ1-1, is DSGVTQTPKHLITATGQRVTLRCSPRSGDLSVYWYQQSLDQGLQFLIQYYNGEERAKGNILERFSAQQFPDLHSELNLSSLELGDSALYFCASSPTTPGEAFFGQGTRLTVV.

The V and J genes are TRBV7-9 and TRBJ1-2; D is undetermined. The CDR3 totals 14 residues. CDR1 and CDR2 (germline): SEHNR, FQNEAQ (reference sequence). The V end lost 5 bases, the J end lost 0 bases, and 10 bases lay between the germline ends. The DNA of the CDR3 is TGTGCCAGCAGCCGCCGGGCCGCTAACTATGGCTACACCTTC. Translated: CASSRRAANYGYTF.

This clone was detected only a few times. The rearrangement links TRBV5-6 to TRBJ1-6; D not resolved. Between the trimmed V and J ends, which lost 1 base and 8 bases, there was a span of 4 bases. Germline CDR1 SGHDT, CDR2 YYEEEE. This CDR3 is 12 amino acids long. The CDR3 coding sequence is TGTGCCAGCAGCTTGCCCGATTCACCCCTCCACTTT. It specifies CASSLPDSPLHF.

The V and J genes are TRBV6-5 and TRBJ2-3; no reliable D call. The V gene lost 0 bases and the J gene lost 3 bases, with 10 bases spanning the gap. CDR3 size: 15 residues. Germline CDR1 MNHEY, CDR2 SVGAGI. The CDR3 sequence is CASSYSYHGTDTQYF. As DNA, the CDR3 is TGTGCCAGCAGTTACTCGTACCACGGGACAGATACGCAGTATTTT.

This clone occurred a few times. The chain recombines TRBV4-1 with TRBJ1-2; 7 nucleotides agree with TRBD1. Trimming at V came to 0 bases and at J to 2 bases, leaving 6 bases not matched to a gene. Germline V lookup: CDR1 MGHRA, CDR2 YSYEKL. The CDR3 is 16 amino acids. The CDR3: CASSQDVWDRNYGYTF. Here the CDR3 DNA reads TGCGCCAGCAGCCAAGACGTCTGGGACAGAAACTATGGCTACACCTTC.

The rearrangement links TRBV7-2 to TRBJ2-5; D ambiguous. CDR1 is SGHTA, CDR2 FQGNSA, per germline. V was shortened by 1 base and J by 2 bases, with 8 bases between the two germline ends. CDR3 length equals 14 residues. CDR3 sequence reads: CASSLGRRQETQYF. CDR3 nucleotide sequence: TGTGCCAGCAGCTTAGGGCGCAGGCAAGAGACCCAGTACTTC.

The chain recombines TRBV2 with TRBJ1-1, with D uncertain. V was pared by 6 bases and J by 1 base, with 3 bases between. Germline CDR1 reads SNHLY; CDR2 reads FYNNEI. The CDR3 is 11 amino acids. CDR3 loop: CASSRNTEAFF. DNA for the CDR3: TGTGCCAGCAGCCGGAACACTGAAGCTTTCTTT.

This chain links TRBV4-3 with TRBJ2-6; D tentatively reads TRBD1 or TRBD2 (5 bases each). The CDR3 extends over 18 amino acids. The germline gives CDR1 LGHNA, CDR2 YSLEER. Trimming removed 4 bases at V and 0 bases at J, with 16 bases between. The CDR3 spells CASSRSGPAGSGANVLTF. CDR3 sequence (DNA): TGCGCCAGCAGCCGATCGGGACCCGCCGGCTCTGGGGCCAACGTCCTGACTTTC.

The chain employs TRBV9 and TRBJ1-4; possible D gene TRBD1, 5 bases. V gave up 0 bases and J gave up 8 bases, with 17 bases separating them. This CDR3 comprises 16 residues. Germline V gene lookup returns CDR1 SGDLS and CDR2 YYNGEE. The CDR3: CASSVGKVGVSEKLFF. The CDR3 region has the DNA TGTGCCAGCAGCGTAGGGAAGGTGGGGGTATCCGAAAAACTGTTTTTT.

The V call is TRBV7-9, the J call TRBJ2-5; D possibly corresponds to TRBD2 (6 bases). Looked up from germline, CDR1 is SEHNR and CDR2 is FQNEAQ (reference sequence). Trimming left V 5 bases short and J 4 bases short, with 14 bases between. The CDR3 length is 14 residues. For the CDR3, the DNA is TGTGCCAGCAGCCCTAGTGGGGGAGGAGAGACCCAGTACTTC. The encoded protein is CASSPSGGGETQYF. The full variable domain, its missing parts supplied by reference TRBV7-9 and TRBJ2-5, is DTGVSQNPRHKITKRGQNVTFRCDPISEHNRLYWYRQTLGQGPEFLTYFQNEAQLEKSRLLSDRFSAERPKGSFSTLEIQRTEQGDSAMYLCASSPSGGGETQYFGPGTRLLVL.

The genes are TRBV7-7 and TRBJ2-2; D is ambiguous. Germline CDR1 reads SSHAT; CDR2 reads FNYEAQ (reference sequence). This CDR3 comprises 16 residues. V dropped 5 bases and J dropped 1 base, with 14 bases sitting between them. The CDR3 region has the DNA TGTGCCAGCAGCCTCCGGGTGGGGTGGAACACCGGGGAGCTGTTTTTT. It is translated as CASSLRVGWNTGELFF.

V usage is TRBV30 and J usage is TRBJ1-1; D unresolved. Germline V CDR1 and CDR2: GTSNPN, SVGIG (reference sequence). Trimming took off 1 base at V and 8 bases at J, with 8 bases between the two ends. CDR3 size: 11 residues. CDR3 DNA: TGTGCCTGGAGTGGTTCATCCGAAGCTTTCTTT. Amino acid sequence: CAWSGSSEAFF.

V gene TRBV28 combines with J gene TRBJ1-2; D is unclear. V was clipped by 5 bases and J by 4 bases, with 17 bases between them. Germline CDR1 MDHEN, CDR2 SYDVKM. CDR3 size: 15 residues. The CDR3 loop reads CASSPFEREGYGYTF. The DNA of the CDR3 is TGTGCCAGCAGTCCTTTTGAAAGGGAAGGCTATGGCTACACCTTC.

This clone was seen just once. This chain joins TRBV28 and TRBJ1-1; the D gene is possibly TRBD1 (6 bases). CDR1 MDHEN and CDR2 SYDVKM come from the germline V gene. Trimming removed 3 bases from V and 4 bases from J, with 12 bases in between. This CDR3 contains 14 residues. In nucleotides, the CDR3 is TGTGCCAGCAGTTTCCGGAGGGGGGGCACTGAAGCTTTCTTT. Its protein is CASSFRRGGTEAFF.

This chain connects TRBV28 to TRBJ1-4; unclear D gene. CDR3 length: 15 residues. The germline V gene encodes CDR1 MDHEN and CDR2 SYDVKM. The ends were cut back, 3 bases at V and 0 bases at J, with 8 bases in the middle. This CDR3 reads CASSLSTPTNEKLFF. CDR3 DNA sequence: TGTGCCAGCAGTTTGTCGACACCAACTAATGAAAAACTGTTTTTT.